The 16 T cell receptor beta chains presented below share a single source sample, sequenced in a study of blood T cells in healthy people across ages. A second PCR of 7 to 11 cycles used a sample-barcoded 5' primer and a J-beta primer mix. A single record per CDR3 protein comes from TCRdb applying MiXCR to the 5' RACE reads. This sample carries about 500,000 distinct CDR3 sequences, nearly 25% of them seen once, and the ten largest clones take around 10%. These data were also filed under a second study, of T cells of mothers and their children.

Sequencing was done on a sample of blood. Every receptor here comes from a boy between 10 and 17 years old in good health.

The chain is built from TRBV5-5 and TRBJ1-2, with 7 positions matching TRBD1. This CDR3 has 14 residues. Per the germline V gene, CDR1 is SGHKS and CDR2 is YYEKEE (reference sequence). J was trimmed by 8 bases and V by 4 bases; bases with no gene match: 11. DNA for the CDR3: TGTGCCAGCAGCACAGGGGTAGCCCGGTGGGGCTACACCTTC. Amino acids: CASSTGVARWGYTF. Full variable domain (outside the CDR3, taken from reference TRBV5-5 and TRBJ1-2): DAGVTQSPTHLIKTRGQQVTLRCSPISGHKSVSWYQQVLGQGPQFIFQYYEKEERGRGNFPDRFSARQFPNYSSELNVNALLLGDSALYLCASSTGVARWGYTFGSGTRLTVV.

This clonotype turned up a few times. The chain joins TRBV29-1 to TRBJ1-1; a weak D match, TRBD1 (6 bases). Trimming left V 6 bases short and J 9 bases short, with 17 bases between. Looked up from germline, CDR1 is SQVTM and CDR2 is ANQGSEA. The CDR3 runs 12 residues. The CDR3 loop reads CSVAPPGGQAFF. The CDR3 coding sequence is TGCAGCGTCGCCCCCCCCGGGGGCCAAGCTTTCTTT.

The rearrangement joins TRBV7-9 to TRBJ2-7, with D tentatively TRBD1 or TRBD2 (5 bases each). This CDR3 spans 15 amino acids. Germline CDR1 is SEHNR and CDR2 is FQNEAQ (reference sequence). The V end was cut by 3 bases, the J end by 1 base, with 13 bases between. In DNA, the CDR3 is TGTGCCAGCAGCTTGGGGGAGTCCCCATCCTACGAGCAGTACTTC. Protein product: CASSLGESPSYEQYF.

This clonotype has at least ten counts. The J gene is TRBJ1-5, the V gene TRBV7-9, with TRBD1 matching over 8 bases. The CDR3 sequence is 16 residues long. CDR1 is SEHNR, CDR2 FQNEAQ, per germline (reference sequence). The V and J ends lost 6 bases and 2 bases, in that order; junction bases with no gene match: 9. The CDR3 DNA follows: TGTGCCAGCAGTCTTGGACAGGGCATAGGCAATCAGCCCCAGCATTTT. It specifies CASSLGQGIGNQPQHF. Together with reference TRBV7-9 and TRBJ1-5, the CDR3 gives the full variable domain: DTGVSQNPRHKITKRGQNVTFRCDPISEHNRLYWYRQTLGQGPEFLTYFQNEAQLEKSRLLSDRFSAERPKGSFSTLEIQRTEQGDSAMYLCASSLGQGIGNQPQHFGDGTRLSIL.

There are a few counts of this clonotype. The chain employs TRBV11-2 and TRBJ2-1, with 16 bases lining up with TRBD2. The CDR3 spans 21 residues. Germline loops: CDR1 SGHAT, CDR2 FQNNGV. V dropped 3 bases and J dropped 1; count of bases not matched to a gene: 12. The CDR3 nucleotides are TGTGCCAGCAGCTTCCCGATCGGGACTAGCGGGAGGGCCACGTCCTACAATGAGCAGTTCTTC. This codes for CASSFPIGTSGRATSYNEQFF.

This clonotype has a handful of counts. The chain employs TRBV10-3 and TRBJ2-5; 8 nucleotides line up with TRBD1. The CDR3 sequence is 14 residues long. Per germline, CDR1 ENHRY and CDR2 SYGVKD. V shed 2 bases and J 5 bases; nucleotides not matched to a gene: 4. Here the CDR3 reads CAISELDRVETQYF. The CDR3, as DNA: TGTGCCATCAGTGAGCTGGACAGGGTTGAGACCCAGTACTTC.

This clonotype occurred a few times. V gene TRBV18 combines with J gene TRBJ2-6; D uncertain. Trimming removed 3 bases at V and 4 bases at J, with 7 bases between. CDR1 and CDR2 (germline): KGHSH, LQKENI. The CDR3 is 14 amino acids. The CDR3 loop reads CASSPRFGANVLTF. The DNA of the CDR3 is TGTGCCAGCTCACCGAGGTTCGGGGCCAACGTCCTGACTTTC.

This chain links TRBV7-2 with TRBJ2-5; D is ambiguous. Trimming removed 2 bases from V and 0 bases from J, with 7 bases in between. CDR1 and CDR2 from the germline V gene are SGHTA and FQGNSA. CDR3 length: 14 residues. CDR3 sequence: CASSLRYDQETQYF. The CDR3 region has the DNA TGTGCCAGCAGCTTACGGTACGACCAAGAGACCCAGTACTTC.

This clonotype was seen more than once but under ten times. This chain links TRBV20-1 with TRBJ2-2; D unclear. This CDR3 spans 14 amino acids. Germline lookup yields CDR1 DFQATT and CDR2 SNEGSKA (reference sequence). Between the trimmed V and J ends, which lost 1 base and 1 base, there was a span of 7 bases. The CDR3 loop is CSARGLVNTGELFF. The DNA for the CDR3 is TGCAGTGCTAGAGGACTTGTGAACACCGGGGAGCTGTTTTTT.

This clonotype was detected only once. The V call is TRBV19, the J call TRBJ1-2, with D unresolved. Germline CDR1 LNHDA, CDR2 SQIVND (reference sequence). This CDR3 has 15 amino acids. V dropped 4 bases and J dropped 0 bases, with 12 bases sitting between them. CDR3 amino acids: CASSSDRRANYGYTF. DNA for the CDR3: TGTGCCAGTAGTAGCGACCGCAGAGCTAACTATGGCTACACCTTC.

V and J are TRBV20-1 and TRBJ2-5, with 11 positions matching TRBD2. The germline V gene encodes CDR1 DFQATT and CDR2 SNEGSKA (reference sequence). The CDR3 has 16 amino acids. Trimming cost V 0 bases and J 2 bases; bases outside gene matches: 5. CDR3 residues: CSARDPGLAVQETQYF. In DNA, the CDR3 is TGCAGTGCTAGAGATCCGGGACTAGCGGTTCAAGAGACCCAGTACTTC.

The chain uses TRBV4-3 and TRBJ2-7; perhaps TRBD2 as D (6 bases). Trimming took 1 base from V and 2 from J, leaving 15 bases between them. The germline gives CDR1 LGHNA, CDR2 YSLEER. This CDR3 comprises 16 residues. CDR3 nucleotides: TGCGCCAGCAGCCAAGTGTGGTGGGAGGCCACCTACGAGCAGTACTTC. This translates into CASSQVWWEATYEQYF.

The chain uses TRBV6-1 and TRBJ2-2; 8 positions agree with TRBD1. The CDR3 runs 16 residues. With 6 bases clipped from V and 7 bases from J, the junction kept 13 bases outside the gene matches. Per germline, CDR1 MNHNS and CDR2 SASEGT. DNA of the CDR3: TGTGCCAGCAGCGAAAGGGGCAGGGGGCCAAGCGGGGAGCTGTTTTTT. This encodes CASSERGRGPSGELFF.

The V gene is TRBV20-1, the J gene TRBJ1-1, with D tentatively TRBD1 (6 bases). Trimming removed 4 bases at V and 5 bases at J, with 11 bases between. The CDR3 runs 12 residues. CDR1 and CDR2 (germline): DFQATT, SNEGSKA (reference sequence). The DNA of the CDR3 is TGCAGTGCTAACACAGGGAGTACTGAAGCTTTCTTT. It encodes CSANTGSTEAFF.

This clonotype was seen at least ten times. This chain uses TRBV7-2 with TRBJ2-1; 12 bases fit TRBD2. Near its end, the DNA agrees better with TRBJ2-5, so the J call may be wrong. Germline V gene sequence: CDR1 SGHTA, CDR2 FQGNSA. CDR3 length: 18 amino acids. The CDR3 DNA sequence: TGTGCCAGCAGCCCCGGTCCTAGCGGGGGGGCCATGCAAGAGACCCAGTACTTC. Translation: CASSPGPSGGAMQETQYF.

The CDR3 sequence: CASGRDRSYEQYF. CDR3 sequence (DNA): TGCGCCAGCGGTCGTGACAGGTCCTACGAGCAGTACTTC. The J gene is TRBJ2-7, the V gene TRBV5-1; tentative D call: TRBD1 (6 bases). CDR1 and CDR2 (germline): SGHRS, YFSETQ. CDR3 length equals 13 residues. The germline V and J ends were trimmed by 7 bases and 1 base, with 12 bases remaining between them. Variable domain in full (rest from reference TRBV5-1 and TRBJ2-7): KAGVTQTPRYLIKTRGQQVTLSCSPISGHRSVSWYQQTPGQGLQFLFEYFSETQRNKGNFPGRFSGRQFSNSRSEMNVSTLELGDSALYLCASGRDRSYEQYFGPGTRLTVT.